This T cell receptor beta chain is from a study of beta chain features in type 1 diabetes. Study-wide context: The study found patients and healthy donors alike in age, gender and cell yields.

Reverse transcribing all isolated RNA meant expressed TCRB transcripts were sequenced. Only in-frame clones appear in the TCRdb table, and some are missing; sequencing was by immunoSEQ multiplex PCR. The profile covers some 150,000 clones, with approximately 10% appearing a single time and roughly 2% taken by the ten largest. The germline gives CDR1 SSHAT, CDR2 FNYEAQ (reference sequence). The CDR3 has 15 amino acids. One heparinised blood draw, averaging roughly 120 mL, came from each donor. Central memory, naive, regulatory and stem cell-like memory CD4+ cells were sorted by CD45RO/CCR7/CD25/CD127/CD95/CD27. Notes on the study in general: Researchers could not determine here whether HLA type influences TCRB rearrangement.

In regard to this clone: Its specificity is not known. The germline gene is not matched at one end of the junction; a read error may be the cause.

The rearrangement joins TRBV7-7 to TRBJ2-3, with D perhaps matching TRBD2 (6 bases). The clonotype originates from a man aged 18 to 29 in good health. Material for sequencing was central memory CD4+ T cells from blood. CDR3 nucleotides: TGTGCTAGCAGCATGACCGGGGGTCACACAGATACGCAGTATTTT. Amino acid sequence: CASSMTGGHTDTQYF.